The 26 T cell receptor beta chains below were found in one sample sequenced in a study of blood T cell repertoires in COVID-19 (TCRdb year 2020). The library was built by means of the immunoSEQ multiplex PCR assay. Here the immuneACCESS table is served through TCRdb, limited to in-frame sequences with V and J called. Missing clones are a known gap in these copies; in checked studies unresolved V genes cover under half, and the rest lacks a known reason. Recorded for this sample are roughly 240,000 clones; approximately 82% of them occurred a single time. Of the sample, around 2% is held by the ten largest clones. Input material: peripheral blood. The receptors come from a man aged 35 to 55 who had recovered from COVID-19.

The chain has TRBV18 and TRBJ1-4; 8 bases are a match to TRBD1. The CDR3 consists of 16 residues. V lost 3 bases to trimming and J lost 8 bases; unmatched junction nucleotides: 11. Germline V gene sequence: CDR1 KGHSH, CDR2 LQKENI. As DNA, the CDR3 is TGTGCCAGCTCACCGAATATCAGGGGGCAAGGGGAAAAACTGTTTTTT. It translates to CASSPNIRGQGEKLFF.

The J gene is TRBJ2-7, the V gene TRBV7-2, with 7 bases matching TRBD1. CDR1 is SGHTA and CDR2 is FQGNSA in the germline V gene. Losses at the gene ends were 6 bases for V and 2 bases for J; bases not matched to a gene: 13. The CDR3 has 16 amino acids. The CDR3 DNA reads as TGTGCCAGCAGTTTTAAAACAGGGGCGCCAACCTACGAGCAGTACTTC. Its protein product is CASSFKTGAPTYEQYF.

J is TRBJ2-1 and V is TRBV5-6; tentatively, D is TRBD2 (6 bases). The germline V gene has CDR1 SGHDT and CDR2 YYEEEE. V lost 0 bases to trimming and J lost 6 bases, with 7 bases between them. The CDR3 consists of 13 residues. The CDR3 region has the DNA TGTGCCAGCAGCTTGGGCGGGGCCAATGAGCAGTTCTTC. Protein: CASSLGGANEQFF. Combining the CDR3 with reference TRBV5-6 and TRBJ2-1 gives the whole variable domain DAGVTQSPTHLIKTRGQQVTLRCSPKSGHDTVSWYQQALGQGPQFIFQYYEEEERQRGNFPDRFSGHQFPNYSSELNVNALLLGDSALYLCASSLGGANEQFFGPGTRLTVL.

The chain links TRBV7-9 to TRBJ1-1; TRBD1 is a possible D gene (5 bases). The CDR3 is 16 amino acids. V gave up 5 bases and J gave up 3 bases, with 19 bases separating them. Germline V CDR1 and CDR2: SEHNR, FQNEAQ (reference sequence). The CDR3 coding sequence is TGTGCCAGCAGCCGTAGGGGTCGGGTTGCGGACACTGAAGCTTTCTTT. Translation: CASSRRGRVADTEAFF. The full variable domain, its missing parts supplied by reference TRBV7-9 and TRBJ1-1, is DTGVSQNPRHKITKRGQNVTFRCDPISEHNRLYWYRQTLGQGPEFLTYFQNEAQLEKSRLLSDRFSAERPKGSFSTLEIQRTEQGDSAMYLCASSRRGRVADTEAFFGQGTRLTVV.

The gene calls are TRBV28 and TRBJ1-1; 7 nucleotides agree with TRBD1. The CDR3 loop spans 18 amino acids. The V and J ends lost 3 bases and 0 bases, in that order; junction bases with no gene match: 13. Germline V CDR1 and CDR2: MDHEN, SYDVKM. CDR3 residues: CASSLFLGKTGMNTEAFF. Here the CDR3 DNA reads TGTGCCAGCAGTTTGTTCCTAGGGAAGACAGGGATGAACACTGAAGCTTTCTTT.

This clone appeared once. The chain carries TRBV11-2 and TRBJ2-1; 9 nucleotides match TRBD1. CDR3 size: 12 residues. The V gene end was trimmed by 5 bases and the J gene end by 15 bases; junction bases not matched to a gene: 8. The germline V gene has CDR1 SGHAT and CDR2 FQNNGV. CDR3 residues: CASSRDREFRFF. CDR3 DNA: TGTGCCAGCAGCCGGGACAGGGAGTTTAGGTTCTTC. The full variable domain, its missing parts supplied by reference TRBV11-2 and TRBJ2-1, is EAGVAQSPRYKIIEKRQSVAFWCNPISGHATLYWYQQILGQGPKLLIQFQNNGVVDDSQLPKDRFSAERLKGVDSTLKIQPAKLEDSAVYLCASSRDREFRFFGPGTRLTVL.

The V gene is TRBV19, the J gene TRBJ2-3; a weak D match, TRBD2 (6 bases). Per the germline V gene, CDR1 is LNHDA and CDR2 is SQIVND (reference sequence). V was clipped by 1 base and J by 8 bases, with 13 bases between them. This CDR3 has 14 residues. The CDR3 nucleotides are TGTGCCAGTAGTATAGCGGGTTTGGGGGGTACGCAGTATTTT. Protein: CASSIAGLGGTQYF.

The gene calls are TRBV18 and TRBJ2-7, with unresolved D. V was clipped by 2 bases and J by 3 bases, with 8 bases between them. CDR1 is KGHSH, CDR2 LQKENI, per germline. CDR3 length equals 13 residues. The CDR3 loop is CASSPTDGYEQYF. CDR3 nucleotide sequence: TGTGCCAGCTCACCAACAGACGGCTACGAGCAGTACTTC.

This chain links TRBV11-2 with TRBJ2-7; 8 nucleotides match TRBD2. Germline trimming cut 5 bases from V and 5 bases from J; bases unmatched to any gene: 8. Germline V lookup: CDR1 SGHAT, CDR2 FQNNGV. This CDR3 region has 14 residues. CDR3 sequence reads: CASSPQRTSNEQYF. The DNA of the CDR3 is TGTGCCAGCAGCCCCCAAAGGACTAGCAACGAGCAGTACTTC.

This clone was seen only once. The chain couples TRBV7-2 to TRBJ1-2, with D hard to call. The germline CDR1 and CDR2 sequences are SGHTA and FQGNSA. Trimming shortened V by 5 bases and J by 5 bases, and 18 bases separated the two germline ends. The CDR3 sequence is 15 residues long. This chain's CDR3 is CASSPEAGYRYGYTF. CDR3 sequence (DNA): TGTGCCAGCAGCCCAGAGGCGGGATACCGGTATGGCTACACCTTC. The full variable domain, with the rest looked up from reference TRBV7-2 and TRBJ1-2, is GAGVSQSPSNKVTEKGKDVELRCDPISGHTALYWYRQSLGQGLEFLIYFQGNSAPDKSGLPSDRFSAERTGGSVSTLTIQRTQQEDSAVYLCASSPEAGYRYGYTFGSGTRLTVV.

The rearrangement links TRBV11-2 to TRBJ2-1, with a tentative D call TRBD1 (5 bases). Per the germline V gene, CDR1 is SGHAT and CDR2 is FQNNGV. This CDR3 has 18 amino acids. The V gene lost 5 bases and the J gene lost 1 base, with 21 bases spanning the gap. The CDR3 region is CASSQYQGARESYNEQFF. The CDR3 DNA reads as TGTGCCAGCAGCCAATATCAGGGCGCGCGTGAATCCTACAATGAGCAGTTCTTC.

CDR3 DNA sequence: TGTGCCAGCAGTTACTCTTCAGGGGGAGCCTACGAGCAGTACTTC. Protein: CASSYSSGGAYEQYF. V usage is TRBV6-5 and J usage is TRBJ2-7, with TRBD1 identical over 7 bases. This CDR3 has 15 residues. The germline CDR1 and CDR2 sequences are MNHEY and SVGAGI. The V gene end was trimmed by 0 bases and the J gene end by 2 bases; junction bases not matched to a gene: 4.

The chain uses TRBV16 and TRBJ1-5, with a weak D call TRBD1 (5 bases). The CDR3 is made up of 14 amino acids. V lost 0 bases to trimming and J lost 5 bases, with 8 bases between them. The V gene's germline CDR1 is KGHSY and CDR2 FQNENV. The CDR3 DNA reads as TGTGCCAGCAGCCAATCGACAGAGGATCAGCCCCAGCATTTT. This encodes CASSQSTEDQPQHF.

The chain uses TRBV10-3 and TRBJ1-2; D possibly corresponds to TRBD1 (6 bases). The germline V and J ends were trimmed by 0 bases and 7 bases, with 15 bases remaining between them. CDR1 and CDR2 (germline): ENHRY, SYGVKD. This CDR3 comprises 15 residues. CDR3 residues: CAISESVTGLGGYTF. The CDR3 region has the DNA TGTGCCATCAGTGAGTCGGTAACAGGGCTTGGTGGCTACACCTTC.

This rearrangement joins TRBV5-4 to TRBJ2-7; 11 bases agree with TRBD2. This CDR3 has 15 amino acids. From germline, CDR1 is SGHNT and CDR2 YYREEE (reference sequence). After removal of 6 bases from V and 6 bases from J, the junction contained 11 bases not matched to a gene. CDR3 sequence: CASTPGSGRGGEQYF. For the CDR3, the DNA is TGTGCCAGCACCCCCGGTAGCGGGAGGGGGGGCGAGCAGTACTTC.

The sample holds a few counts of this clone. This rearrangement joins TRBV6-1 to TRBJ1-2; D not certain. Trimming removed 3 bases at V and 5 bases at J, with 7 bases between. Germline V gene sequence: CDR1 MNHNS, CDR2 SASEGT. The CDR3 is 12 residues long. The chain's CDR3 is CASSDSGYGYTF. CDR3 sequence (DNA): TGTGCCAGCAGTGACAGTGGTTATGGCTACACCTTC.

The V and J genes are TRBV9 and TRBJ1-2, with TRBD1 identical over 10 bases. Germline V gives CDR1 SGDLS, CDR2 YYNGEE. After removal of 0 bases from V and 6 bases from J, the junction contained 14 bases not matched to a gene. This CDR3 comprises 18 residues. The CDR3, as DNA: TGTGCCAGCAGCGTAGATGCTTTCGGGGGACAGGGGACGGATGGCTACACCTTC. It codes for CASSVDAFGGQGTDGYTF. The full variable domain, in which reference TRBV9 and TRBJ1-2 provide the parts outside the CDR3, is DSGVTQTPKHLITATGQRVTLRCSPRSGDLSVYWYQQSLDQGLQFLIQYYNGEERAKGNILERFSAQQFPDLHSELNLSSLELGDSALYFCASSVDAFGGQGTDGYTFGSGTRLTVV.

The V call is TRBV11-2, the J call TRBJ1-4; 9 bases are a match to TRBD1. V shed 5 bases and J 3 bases; nucleotides not matched to a gene: 4. The CDR3 has 15 residues. The germline V gene encodes CDR1 SGHAT and CDR2 FQNNGV. In DNA form, the CDR3 reads TGTGCCAGCAGCGCGGACAGGGGCTCTAATGAAAAACTGTTTTTT. Protein: CASSADRGSNEKLFF.

The J gene is TRBJ1-2, the V gene TRBV15, with no clear D. V lost 0 bases, J lost 8 bases, and 16 bases lay in between. The V gene's germline CDR1 is LNHNV and CDR2 YYDKDF (reference sequence). This CDR3 is 15 amino acids long. The CDR3 loop reads CATSRDRNDPGGYTF. CDR3 coding DNA: TGTGCCACCAGCAGAGATCGGAATGACCCGGGGGGCTACACCTTC. The full variable domain, in which reference TRBV15 and TRBJ1-2 provide the parts outside the CDR3, is DAMVIQNPRYQVTQFGKPVTLSCSQTLNHNVMYWYQQKSSQAPKLLFHYYDKDFNNEADTPDNFQSRRPNTSFCFLDIRSPGLGDTAMYLCATSRDRNDPGGYTFGSGTRLTVV.

This clone was observed once. V is TRBV27 and J is TRBJ1-1, with D perhaps TRBD1 (5 bases). Trimming took off 2 bases at V and 7 bases at J, with 8 bases between the two ends. The CDR3 extends over 12 amino acids. Per the germline V gene, CDR1 is MNHEY and CDR2 is SMNVEV (reference sequence). CDR3 residues: CASSLQGSEAFF. In nucleotides, the CDR3 is TGTGCCAGCAGTTTACAGGGAAGTGAAGCTTTCTTT.

The CDR3: CASSPSTDTQYF. The CDR3 nucleotides read TGTGCCAGCAGCCCAAGCACAGATACGCAGTATTTT. The chain carries TRBV3-1 (or the pseudogene TRBV3-2) and TRBJ2-3; D is unresolved. V was pared by 4 bases and J by 0 bases, with 2 bases between. The CDR3 covers 12 residues. The V gene's germline CDR1 is LGHDT and CDR2 YNNKEL (reference sequence).

This chain links TRBV3-1 (or the pseudogene TRBV3-2) with TRBJ2-1, with D tentatively TRBD2 (6 bases). V was pared by 8 bases and J by 7 bases, with 15 bases between. This CDR3 comprises 13 residues. Germline CDR1 reads LGHDT; CDR2 reads YNNKEL (reference sequence). CDR3 DNA sequence: TGTGCCAGCGGGCCCAGCGGGTGGAATGAGCAGTTCTTC. Its translation: CASGPSGWNEQFF.

V gene TRBV6-6 combines with J gene TRBJ1-2; D is undetermined. V shed 2 bases and J shed 2 bases, with 12 bases lying between them. The CDR3 has 15 residues. The germline gives CDR1 MNHNY, CDR2 SVGAGI (reference sequence). CDR3 sequence (DNA): TGTGCCAGCAGTTACCAACCTCGCAGAAACTATGGCTACACCTTC. It yields the protein CASSYQPRRNYGYTF.

The CDR3 coding sequence is TGTGCCAGCTCACCGGACAGGGGAGCCTACAATGAGCAGTTCTTC. Translation gives CASSPDRGAYNEQFF. V and J are TRBV18 and TRBJ2-1; 9 bases match TRBD1. With V trimmed by 3 bases and J by 2 bases, 2 bases remained unmatched. The CDR3 is made up of 15 amino acids. Per the germline V gene, CDR1 is KGHSH and CDR2 is LQKENI.

This clone appeared a single time. J is TRBJ2-2 and V is TRBV5-5; TRBD1 matches at 9 bases. This CDR3 contains 16 residues. The V and J ends lost 3 bases and 5 bases, in that order; junction bases with no gene match: 8. The germline V gene has CDR1 SGHKS and CDR2 YYEKEE (reference sequence). The CDR3 DNA sequence: TGTGCCAGCAGCTCGACCGCCGGACAGGGGACCGGGGAGCTGTTTTTT. Its translation: CASSSTAGQGTGELFF.

This sequence joins TRBV2 and TRBJ2-7, with TRBD1 as a possible D gene (5 bases). V was trimmed by 11 bases and J by 3 bases, leaving 17 bases between them. This CDR3 is 13 amino acids long. Germline V gene sequence: CDR1 SNHLY, CDR2 FYNNEI. CDR3 DNA: TGTGCCGGAGCCGGTGCAGGGATCTACGAGCAGTACTTC. It translates to CAGAGAGIYEQYF.